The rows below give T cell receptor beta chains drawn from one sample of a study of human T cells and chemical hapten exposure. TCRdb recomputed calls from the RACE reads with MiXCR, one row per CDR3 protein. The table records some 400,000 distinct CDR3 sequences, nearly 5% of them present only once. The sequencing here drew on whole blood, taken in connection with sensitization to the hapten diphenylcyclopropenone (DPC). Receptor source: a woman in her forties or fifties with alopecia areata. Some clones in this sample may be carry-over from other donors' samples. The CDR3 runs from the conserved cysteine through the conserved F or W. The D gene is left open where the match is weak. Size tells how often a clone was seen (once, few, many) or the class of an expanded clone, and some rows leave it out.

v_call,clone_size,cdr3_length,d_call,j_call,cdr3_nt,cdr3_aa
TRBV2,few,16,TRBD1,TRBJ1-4,TGTGCCAGTGGGGGGACGACAGGGTCGAGGGGTGAAAAACTGTTTTTT,CASGGTTGSRGEKLFF
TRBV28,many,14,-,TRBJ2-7,TGTGCCAGCAGTTTCTATCAGGGCGCCTACGAGCAGTACTTC,CASSFYQGAYEQYF
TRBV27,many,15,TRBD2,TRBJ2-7,TGTGCCAGCAGTTTGGCTAGCGGGAGTCGAGACGAGCAGTACTTC,CASSLASGSRDEQYF
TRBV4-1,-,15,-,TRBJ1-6,TGCGCCAGCAGCCAAGATACCGGGTATAATTCACCCCTCCACTTT,CASSQDTGYNSPLHF
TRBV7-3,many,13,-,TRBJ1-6,TGTGCCAGCAGCAGAGTCACAGGGAGACCCCTCCACTTT,CASSRVTGRPLHF
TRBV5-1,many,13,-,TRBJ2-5,TGCGCCAGCAGCGACGACACTCAAGAGACCCAGTACTTC,CASSDDTQETQYF
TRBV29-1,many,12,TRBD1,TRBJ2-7,TGCAGCGTTGAAGCGACAGGGAACGAGCAGTACTTC,CSVEATGNEQYF
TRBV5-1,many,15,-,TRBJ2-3,TGCGCCAGCAGCACAACAAGTAGGGCCCCAGATACGCAGTATTTT,CASSTTSRAPDTQYF
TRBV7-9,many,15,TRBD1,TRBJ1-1,TGTGCCAGCAGCCTTCACAGGGGACCAAACACTGAAGCTTTCTTT,CASSLHRGPNTEAFF
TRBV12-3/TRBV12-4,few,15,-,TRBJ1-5,TGTGCCAGCAGCCTAAGAGGACAGAGTTATCAGCCCCAGCATTTT,CASSLRGQSYQPQHF
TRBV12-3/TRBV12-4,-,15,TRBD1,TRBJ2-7,TGTGCCAGCAGTTTAAGGACAGGGGTTCGCCACGAGCAGTACTTC,CASSLRTGVRHEQYF